The rows below give T cell receptor beta chains drawn from one sample of a study of blood T cell repertoires in COVID-19. Libraries were prepared by immunoSEQ multiplex PCR; TCRdb keeps only in-frame clonotypes and omits some of them. The sample holds some 120,000 clones, around 80% seen once. Sequenced: peripheral blood. The source of these receptors is a man between 65 and 80 years old with acute or convalescent COVID-19. Both conserved end residues are part of each CDR3. A D gene is named only where the DNA matches it firmly. Clone size is stated in some rows and not others, as once, few, many or a class when expanded.

d_gene	j_gene	abundance	v_gene	CDR3nt	CDR3aa
TRBD1	TRBJ2-5	NA	TRBV9	TGTGCCAGCAGCGTACGGGACAGCTCTTACCAAGAGACCCAGTACTTC	CASSVRDSSYQETQYF
NA	TRBJ1-4	NA	TRBV6-5	TGTGCCAGCAGTTACTTGGGCAGGGAAGAAAAACTGTTTTTT	CASSYLGREEKLFF
TRBD2	TRBJ2-7	NA	TRBV2	TGTGCCAGCAGTGAAGAAAGGCCGGGACTAGCGAAATACGAGCAGTACTTC	CASSEERPGLAKYEQYF
TRBD1	TRBJ2-2	many	TRBV19	TGTGCCAGTAGGAGGCAGGGGGCGCGGGACACCGGGGAGCTGTTTTTT	CASRRQGARDTGELFF
NA	TRBJ1-1	few	TRBV19	TGTGCCAGTAGTTTGGGACTTCTCCCGAACACTGAAGCTTTCTTT	CASSLGLLPNTEAFF
NA	TRBJ1-4	NA	TRBV12-3/TRBV12-4	TGTGCCAGCAGGGACAGAAACAATGAAAAACTGTTTTTT	CASRDRNNEKLFF
TRBD1	TRBJ1-1	NA	TRBV5-4	TGTGCCAGCAGCCGGACAGGGAACACTGAAGCTTTCTTT	CASSRTGNTEAFF
NA	TRBJ2-7	NA	TRBV5-4	TGTGCCAGCAGCTTGTACGGGGATCTGAGCTCCTACGAGCAGTACTTC	CASSLYGDLSSYEQYF
NA	TRBJ1-2	NA	TRBV9	TGTGCCAGCAGCGTACAAAATCATGGCTACACCTTC	CASSVQNHGYTF
NA	TRBJ1-1	NA	TRBV23-1	TGCGCCAGCAGTCAATCAGTTTCAGATAGGAGTCCCCTCGGGGAACGGGACACTGAAGCTTTCTTT	CASSQSVSDRSPLGERDTEAFF
TRBD1	TRBJ2-4	NA	TRBV6-2/TRBV6-3	TGTGCCAGCAGTTACAGGACAGGGGTTAACATTCAGTACTTC	CASSYRTGVNIQYF
NA	TRBJ1-1	NA	TRBV18	TGTGCCAGCTCACCACGCGCGGGTTCGGGGAACACTGAAGCTTTCTTT	CASSPRAGSGNTEAFF
TRBD1	TRBJ2-7	NA	TRBV5-4	TGTGCCAGCAGCTTAGACAGGGGGTTCTACGAGCAGTACTTC	CASSLDRGFYEQYF
NA	TRBJ2-2	NA	TRBV18	TGTGCCAGCTCACCGTACAGAAACACCGGGGAGCTGTTTTTT	CASSPYRNTGELFF
NA	TRBJ1-1	NA	TRBV6-5	TGTGCCAGCAGTTACTCTGGGAGGATAAGGCCTGAAGCTTTCTTT	CASSYSGRIRPEAFF
TRBD1	TRBJ2-7	once	TRBV20-1	TGCAGTGCTAGTTATAAGCTAAGGGACAGCGAGCAGTACTTC	CSASYKLRDSEQYF
NA	TRBJ2-5	once	TRBV13	TGTGCCAGCAGCTTCGCAGGGCAGATAGAGACCCAGTACTTC	CASSFAGQIETQYF
TRBD1	TRBJ2-7	NA	TRBV6-5	TGTGCCAGCAGCGACCACCCCGGACAGGACAACGAGCAGTACTTC	CASSDHPGQDNEQYF
TRBD1	TRBJ2-1	NA	TRBV10-3	TGTGCCATCAGTGAACGAGGGGGCACCAACAATGAGCAGTTCTTC	CAISERGGTNNEQFF
NA	TRBJ1-1	NA	TRBV4-1	TGCGCCAGCAGCCAAGTTGATGCACGAGAGAACACTGAAGCTTTCTTT	CASSQVDARENTEAFF
TRBD1	TRBJ1-3	NA	TRBV5-5	TGTGCCAGCAGCCCAGGACAGGGGGTGGACTCTGGAAACACCATATATTTT	CASSPGQGVDSGNTIYF
NA	TRBJ1-6	NA	TRBV2	TGTGCCAGCAGTGAAGGGGGAGGGACGGCTAATTCACCCCTCCACTTT	CASSEGGGTANSPLHF
NA	TRBJ2-7	NA	TRBV18	TGTGCCAGCTCGGATGGACAGACCTACGAGCAGTACTTC	CASSDGQTYEQYF
TRBD2	TRBJ2-3	NA	TRBV7-8	TGTGCCAGCAGCTTAGGACTAGCGTTGGATACGCAGTATTTT	CASSLGLALDTQYF
NA	TRBJ1-5	once	TRBV19	TGTGCCAGTAGTATAGCAGGGTATAGCAATCAGCCCCAGCATTTT	CASSIAGYSNQPQHF
TRBD2	TRBJ2-1	few	TRBV30	TGTGCCTGGAGAGCACCCGGGACTAGCGGGGTCAATGAGCAGTTCTTC	CAWRAPGTSGVNEQFF
NA	TRBJ1-3	NA	TRBV4-1	TGCGCCAGCAGCCAAGATACACAGCAGGGAAACACCATATATTTT	CASSQDTQQGNTIYF
NA	TRBJ2-1	once	TRBV18	TGTGCCAGCCTATCTAGTGGGAATGAGCAGTTCTTC	CASLSSGNEQFF
NA	TRBJ2-5	NA	TRBV5-1	TGCGCCAGCAGCTCTCAAGAGACCCAGTACTTC	CASSSQETQYF
NA	TRBJ1-3	few	TRBV5-6	TGTGCCAGCAGACTAAGCTCTGGAAACACCATATATTTT	CASRLSSGNTIYF
TRBD1	TRBJ1-5	NA	TRBV7-9	TGTGCCAGCAGCCCTGGGACAGGGGGCCAGCCCCAGCATTTT	CASSPGTGGQPQHF
NA	TRBJ2-6	few	TRBV5-4	TGTGCCAGCAGTGGAGGAGGGGCCAACGTCCTGACTTTC	CASSGGGANVLTF
TRBD2	TRBJ2-3	NA	TRBV18	TGTGCCAGCTCAGCCTCCACTAGCGGGGTCACAGATACGCAGTATTTT	CASSASTSGVTDTQYF
TRBD2	TRBJ2-1	NA	TRBV5-1	TGCGCCAGCAGCTCCCAATTAGGGACTAGCGGGGGGGCCGTTCAGTTCTTC	CASSSQLGTSGGAVQFF
TRBD2	TRBJ2-3	once	TRBV15	TGTGCCACCAGCACTGCGGGGGGGCCAACAGATACGCAGTATTTT	CATSTAGGPTDTQYF
TRBD2	TRBJ2-5	once	TRBV2	TGTGCCAGCAGCGGGCTAGCGGGGGGGCCTACGGAGACCCAGTACTTC	CASSGLAGGPTETQYF
TRBD1	TRBJ2-3	NA	TRBV5-1	TGCGCCAGCAGCGACAGGGTCACAGATACGCAGTATTTT	CASSDRVTDTQYF
TRBD1	TRBJ1-2	NA	TRBV4-1	TGCGCCAGCAGCCAGCAAGGTTCGACAGGGTACTACAATGGCTACACCTTC	CASSQQGSTGYYNGYTF
TRBD2	TRBJ2-1	NA	TRBV5-1	TGCGCCAGCAGCTTGACGCGGGGGGGCTCCTACAATGAGCAGTTCTTC	CASSLTRGGSYNEQFF
NA	TRBJ2-3	NA	TRBV28	TGTGCCAGCAGTGGGAGACTAGAAAACACAGATACGCAGTATTTT	CASSGRLENTDTQYF
NA	TRBJ1-2	once	TRBV7-9	TGTGCCAGCAGCTTAGGGGGCAGTTACTATGGCTACACCTTC	CASSLGGSYYGYTF
NA	TRBJ2-7	NA	TRBV6-5	TGTGCCAGCGGGGCTAGGTTCTACGAGCAGTACTTC	CASGARFYEQYF
TRBD1	TRBJ2-7	NA	TRBV6-2/TRBV6-3	TGTGCCAGCAGTCCGATTCAGGGGGCGCCGTTCTACGAGCAGTACTTC	CASSPIQGAPFYEQYF
NA	TRBJ1-2	NA	TRBV27	TGTGCCAGCAGTCCCGCAGACAGGCCCAACTATGGCTACACCTTC	CASSPADRPNYGYTF
TRBD1	TRBJ2-7	NA	TRBV3-1/TRBV3-2	TGTGCCAGCAGCCCTGCCCGGACAGGGAATAAGCAGTACTTC	CASSPARTGNKQYF
TRBD2	TRBJ2-7	NA	TRBV10-3	TGTGCCATCACCCTGGGACTAGCGGTCTACGAGCAGTACTTC	CAITLGLAVYEQYF
TRBD1	TRBJ1-5	NA	TRBV2	TGTGCCACAAAGACAGGGCTGACCCAGCATTTT	CATKTGLTQHF
TRBD1	TRBJ1-4	NA	TRBV29-1	TGCAGCGCTAAGGGACAGTTTAATGAAAAACTGTTTTTT	CSAKGQFNEKLFF